The 2 T cell receptor beta chains given below trace back to one sample, sequenced in a study of cytomegalovirus exposure and HLA in healthy donors. The PCR ran on 60 Vbeta and 13 Jbeta primers. Assay: immunoSEQ multiplex PCR; the TCRdb copy retains only in-frame clones and omits some. The sample has around 170,000 clones; 70% to 80% are singletons. Sequenced sample: PBMCs. These receptor sequences come from a woman in her thirties or forties in good health and CMV-seronegative.

This chain joins TRBV19 and TRBJ1-1; tentative D call: TRBD1 (5 bases). Trimming took 7 bases from V and 4 from J, leaving 13 bases between them. The CDR3 is made up of 13 amino acids. Germline-derived CDR1 and CDR2 are LNHDA and SQIVND (reference sequence). CDR3 sequence: CASNFLGGTEAFF. The CDR3 nucleotides read TGTGCCAGTAATTTTTTGGGGGGCACTGAAGCTTTCTTT.

This clone was seen a handful of times. The chain has TRBV7-2 and TRBJ2-7, with 9 bases aligning to TRBD2. The CDR3 consists of 15 residues. Germline CDR1 reads SGHTA; CDR2 reads FQGNSA. After removal of 5 bases from V and 5 bases from J, the junction contained 10 bases not matched to a gene. The DNA of the CDR3 is TGTGCCAGCAGCAGCGGGGCTAGCGGGGTCCACGAGCAGTACTTC. Translation: CASSSGASGVHEQYF.